This T cell receptor (beta chain) was sequenced in a study of blood T cell repertoires in COVID-19. Sequencing used immunoSEQ multiplex PCR; TCRdb keeps in-frame clones, though not all of them. Among about 310,000 clones, 87% were seen once, and the ten largest hold about 8.9%. Trimming left V 5 bases short and J 3 bases short, with 7 bases between. CDR3 size: 12 residues. Per germline, CDR1 MDHEN and CDR2 SYDVKM. The V gene is TRBV28, the J gene TRBJ1-2, with D possibly matching TRBD1 (6 bases). This TCR was recovered from a woman in her late teens or twenties who had recovered from COVID-19. Material for sequencing was PBMCs or T cells enriched from blood (not recorded which). For the CDR3, the DNA is TGTGCCAGCAGTCGGACAGACTATGGCTACACCTTC. Translation gives CASSRTDYGYTF.